This T cell receptor beta chain was captured in a study of cytomegalovirus exposure and HLA in healthy donors. Of note for this clone: Its matching antigen is unknown.

Study-level findings and limits: According to an earlier analysis, most TCR beta V segments yielded productive rearrangements about 87% or about 30% of the time. Later analysis reportedly placed an Asian-associated ancestry cluster below the roughly 600-donor mean in N-insertions.

The PCR used 60 Vbeta and 13 Jbeta primers. Libraries were prepared by immunoSEQ multiplex PCR; TCRdb keeps only in-frame clonotypes and omits some of them. The sample records about 110,000 clones, roughly 80% being singletons. Germline CDR1 and CDR2: SGDLS and YYNGEE. V lost 3 bases and J lost 5, with 7 bases in between. The CDR3 totals 12 residues. This sequence originates from a woman aged 50 to 65 in good health and CMV-seropositive. The V gene is TRBV9, the J gene TRBJ2-3; tentative D call: TRBD2 (6 bases). The sample was PBMCs. The CDR3 nucleotides read TGTGCCAGCAGCGCGGGACTAGATACGCAGTATTTT. Translating gives CASSAGLDTQYF.